These T cell receptor beta chains were read from a single sample in a study of blood T cell repertoires in COVID-19. Some clones are missing from TCRdb's copy, which holds only in-frame ones; the method was immunoSEQ multiplex PCR. The repertoire holds approximately 130,000 clones, with approximately 80% as singletons. What was sequenced was peripheral blood. Receptors were obtained from an elderly man with acute or convalescent COVID-19. Each CDR3 is given with its conserved first and last residue. The D gene is left open where the match is weak. Clone size appears in some rows only: once, few, many, or a class for an expanded clone.

J	size	V	D	CDR3	DNA
TRBJ2-2	NA	TRBV19	TRBD1	CASSPGQGGTGELFF	TGTGCCAGTAGTCCGGGACAGGGTGGAACCGGGGAGCTGTTTTTT
TRBJ1-5	NA	TRBV19	TRBD1	CASSHRDRGQPQHF	TGTGCCAGTAGTCACCGGGACAGGGGGCAGCCCCAGCATTTT
TRBJ2-1	NA	TRBV5-4	TRBD2	CASSSRGGASVNEQFF	TGTGCCAGCAGCTCACGCGGGGGGGCCTCCGTGAATGAGCAGTTCTTC
TRBJ2-1	NA	TRBV3-1/TRBV3-2	NA	CASSPTRWGEQFF	TGTGCCAGCAGCCCGACTAGATGGGGTGAGCAGTTCTTC
TRBJ2-6	NA	TRBV19	TRBD1	CASSSRQGGTGANVLTF	TGTGCCAGTAGTAGCAGACAGGGGGGAACTGGGGCCAACGTCCTGACTTTC
TRBJ1-1	few	TRBV5-1	NA	CASSSQGTNTEAFF	TGCGCCAGCAGCTCACAGGGTACGAACACTGAAGCTTTCTTT
TRBJ1-6	NA	TRBV12-5	NA	CASGLTQGAGAYNSPLHF	TGTGCTAGTGGTTTGACTCAGGGCGCGGGGGCCTATAATTCACCCCTCCACTTT
TRBJ1-5	NA	TRBV7-9	NA	CASSLDDSHQPQHF	TGTGCCAGCAGCTTAGATGACAGCCATCAGCCCCAGCATTTT
TRBJ2-3	few	TRBV11-1	NA	CASSRGLLGQYF	TGTGCCAGCAGCCGGGGGTTGCTTGGGCAGTATTTT
TRBJ2-5	NA	TRBV11-3	NA	CASSLEGGETQYF	TGTGCCAGCAGCTTGGAAGGGGGAGAGACCCAGTACTTC
TRBJ2-2	NA	TRBV3-1/TRBV3-2	NA	CASSQRGSANTGELFF	TGTGCCAGCAGCCAAAGGGGGTCCGCGAACACCGGGGAGCTGTTTTTT
TRBJ1-2	once	TRBV18	NA	CASSPNRDNYGYTF	TGTGCCAGCTCACCGAACAGGGATAACTATGGCTACACCTTC
TRBJ2-5	NA	TRBV5-4	NA	CASSLFGILQETQYF	TGTGCCAGCAGCTTGTTCGGTATACTCCAAGAGACCCAGTACTTC
TRBJ2-2	NA	TRBV7-2	NA	CASTTGELFF	TGTGCCAGCACTACCGGGGAGCTGTTTTTT
TRBJ2-2	NA	TRBV15	TRBD1	CATSPTGANTGELFF	TGTGCCACCAGCCCGACAGGGGCCAACACCGGGGAGCTGTTTTTT
TRBJ2-5	NA	TRBV21-1	NA	CASSKALDGQQETQYF	TGTGCCAGCAGCAAAGCGCTGGATGGACAGCAAGAGACCCAGTACTTC
TRBJ1-2	NA	TRBV4-2	NA	CASSQDSQGKYGYTF	TGTGCCAGCAGCCAAGATAGTCAGGGGAAGTATGGCTACACCTTC
TRBJ1-2	NA	TRBV18	TRBD1	CASSPGQNYGYTF	TGTGCCAGCTCACCGGGACAGAACTATGGCTACACCTTC
TRBJ1-1	few	TRBV28	NA	CASSSSRTEAFF	TGTGCCAGCAGTTCGAGTCGTACTGAAGCTTTCTTT
TRBJ2-3	NA	TRBV5-1	TRBD1	CASSGGQSTDTQYF	TGCGCCAGCAGCGGGGGACAGAGCACAGATACGCAGTATTTT
TRBJ2-3	NA	TRBV5-6	NA	CASSSTSASTDTQYF	TGTGCCAGCAGCTCAACAAGCGCTAGCACAGATACGCAGTATTTT
TRBJ2-1	NA	TRBV5-1	TRBD1	CASSLAPGQRYNEQFF	TGCGCCAGCAGCTTGGCCCCGGGACAGCGTTACAATGAGCAGTTCTTC
TRBJ2-6	NA	TRBV2	NA	CASSPLRGANVLTF	TGTGCCAGTTCCCCTTTGAGAGGGGCCAACGTCCTGACTTTC
TRBJ2-7	NA	TRBV27	NA	CASGPNRGSSYEQYF	TGTGCCAGCGGACCAAATAGGGGAAGCTCCTACGAGCAGTACTTC
TRBJ2-1	NA	TRBV29-1	TRBD1	CSVHKTGGGYNEQFF	TGCAGCGTTCATAAGACAGGGGGTGGTTACAATGAGCAGTTCTTC